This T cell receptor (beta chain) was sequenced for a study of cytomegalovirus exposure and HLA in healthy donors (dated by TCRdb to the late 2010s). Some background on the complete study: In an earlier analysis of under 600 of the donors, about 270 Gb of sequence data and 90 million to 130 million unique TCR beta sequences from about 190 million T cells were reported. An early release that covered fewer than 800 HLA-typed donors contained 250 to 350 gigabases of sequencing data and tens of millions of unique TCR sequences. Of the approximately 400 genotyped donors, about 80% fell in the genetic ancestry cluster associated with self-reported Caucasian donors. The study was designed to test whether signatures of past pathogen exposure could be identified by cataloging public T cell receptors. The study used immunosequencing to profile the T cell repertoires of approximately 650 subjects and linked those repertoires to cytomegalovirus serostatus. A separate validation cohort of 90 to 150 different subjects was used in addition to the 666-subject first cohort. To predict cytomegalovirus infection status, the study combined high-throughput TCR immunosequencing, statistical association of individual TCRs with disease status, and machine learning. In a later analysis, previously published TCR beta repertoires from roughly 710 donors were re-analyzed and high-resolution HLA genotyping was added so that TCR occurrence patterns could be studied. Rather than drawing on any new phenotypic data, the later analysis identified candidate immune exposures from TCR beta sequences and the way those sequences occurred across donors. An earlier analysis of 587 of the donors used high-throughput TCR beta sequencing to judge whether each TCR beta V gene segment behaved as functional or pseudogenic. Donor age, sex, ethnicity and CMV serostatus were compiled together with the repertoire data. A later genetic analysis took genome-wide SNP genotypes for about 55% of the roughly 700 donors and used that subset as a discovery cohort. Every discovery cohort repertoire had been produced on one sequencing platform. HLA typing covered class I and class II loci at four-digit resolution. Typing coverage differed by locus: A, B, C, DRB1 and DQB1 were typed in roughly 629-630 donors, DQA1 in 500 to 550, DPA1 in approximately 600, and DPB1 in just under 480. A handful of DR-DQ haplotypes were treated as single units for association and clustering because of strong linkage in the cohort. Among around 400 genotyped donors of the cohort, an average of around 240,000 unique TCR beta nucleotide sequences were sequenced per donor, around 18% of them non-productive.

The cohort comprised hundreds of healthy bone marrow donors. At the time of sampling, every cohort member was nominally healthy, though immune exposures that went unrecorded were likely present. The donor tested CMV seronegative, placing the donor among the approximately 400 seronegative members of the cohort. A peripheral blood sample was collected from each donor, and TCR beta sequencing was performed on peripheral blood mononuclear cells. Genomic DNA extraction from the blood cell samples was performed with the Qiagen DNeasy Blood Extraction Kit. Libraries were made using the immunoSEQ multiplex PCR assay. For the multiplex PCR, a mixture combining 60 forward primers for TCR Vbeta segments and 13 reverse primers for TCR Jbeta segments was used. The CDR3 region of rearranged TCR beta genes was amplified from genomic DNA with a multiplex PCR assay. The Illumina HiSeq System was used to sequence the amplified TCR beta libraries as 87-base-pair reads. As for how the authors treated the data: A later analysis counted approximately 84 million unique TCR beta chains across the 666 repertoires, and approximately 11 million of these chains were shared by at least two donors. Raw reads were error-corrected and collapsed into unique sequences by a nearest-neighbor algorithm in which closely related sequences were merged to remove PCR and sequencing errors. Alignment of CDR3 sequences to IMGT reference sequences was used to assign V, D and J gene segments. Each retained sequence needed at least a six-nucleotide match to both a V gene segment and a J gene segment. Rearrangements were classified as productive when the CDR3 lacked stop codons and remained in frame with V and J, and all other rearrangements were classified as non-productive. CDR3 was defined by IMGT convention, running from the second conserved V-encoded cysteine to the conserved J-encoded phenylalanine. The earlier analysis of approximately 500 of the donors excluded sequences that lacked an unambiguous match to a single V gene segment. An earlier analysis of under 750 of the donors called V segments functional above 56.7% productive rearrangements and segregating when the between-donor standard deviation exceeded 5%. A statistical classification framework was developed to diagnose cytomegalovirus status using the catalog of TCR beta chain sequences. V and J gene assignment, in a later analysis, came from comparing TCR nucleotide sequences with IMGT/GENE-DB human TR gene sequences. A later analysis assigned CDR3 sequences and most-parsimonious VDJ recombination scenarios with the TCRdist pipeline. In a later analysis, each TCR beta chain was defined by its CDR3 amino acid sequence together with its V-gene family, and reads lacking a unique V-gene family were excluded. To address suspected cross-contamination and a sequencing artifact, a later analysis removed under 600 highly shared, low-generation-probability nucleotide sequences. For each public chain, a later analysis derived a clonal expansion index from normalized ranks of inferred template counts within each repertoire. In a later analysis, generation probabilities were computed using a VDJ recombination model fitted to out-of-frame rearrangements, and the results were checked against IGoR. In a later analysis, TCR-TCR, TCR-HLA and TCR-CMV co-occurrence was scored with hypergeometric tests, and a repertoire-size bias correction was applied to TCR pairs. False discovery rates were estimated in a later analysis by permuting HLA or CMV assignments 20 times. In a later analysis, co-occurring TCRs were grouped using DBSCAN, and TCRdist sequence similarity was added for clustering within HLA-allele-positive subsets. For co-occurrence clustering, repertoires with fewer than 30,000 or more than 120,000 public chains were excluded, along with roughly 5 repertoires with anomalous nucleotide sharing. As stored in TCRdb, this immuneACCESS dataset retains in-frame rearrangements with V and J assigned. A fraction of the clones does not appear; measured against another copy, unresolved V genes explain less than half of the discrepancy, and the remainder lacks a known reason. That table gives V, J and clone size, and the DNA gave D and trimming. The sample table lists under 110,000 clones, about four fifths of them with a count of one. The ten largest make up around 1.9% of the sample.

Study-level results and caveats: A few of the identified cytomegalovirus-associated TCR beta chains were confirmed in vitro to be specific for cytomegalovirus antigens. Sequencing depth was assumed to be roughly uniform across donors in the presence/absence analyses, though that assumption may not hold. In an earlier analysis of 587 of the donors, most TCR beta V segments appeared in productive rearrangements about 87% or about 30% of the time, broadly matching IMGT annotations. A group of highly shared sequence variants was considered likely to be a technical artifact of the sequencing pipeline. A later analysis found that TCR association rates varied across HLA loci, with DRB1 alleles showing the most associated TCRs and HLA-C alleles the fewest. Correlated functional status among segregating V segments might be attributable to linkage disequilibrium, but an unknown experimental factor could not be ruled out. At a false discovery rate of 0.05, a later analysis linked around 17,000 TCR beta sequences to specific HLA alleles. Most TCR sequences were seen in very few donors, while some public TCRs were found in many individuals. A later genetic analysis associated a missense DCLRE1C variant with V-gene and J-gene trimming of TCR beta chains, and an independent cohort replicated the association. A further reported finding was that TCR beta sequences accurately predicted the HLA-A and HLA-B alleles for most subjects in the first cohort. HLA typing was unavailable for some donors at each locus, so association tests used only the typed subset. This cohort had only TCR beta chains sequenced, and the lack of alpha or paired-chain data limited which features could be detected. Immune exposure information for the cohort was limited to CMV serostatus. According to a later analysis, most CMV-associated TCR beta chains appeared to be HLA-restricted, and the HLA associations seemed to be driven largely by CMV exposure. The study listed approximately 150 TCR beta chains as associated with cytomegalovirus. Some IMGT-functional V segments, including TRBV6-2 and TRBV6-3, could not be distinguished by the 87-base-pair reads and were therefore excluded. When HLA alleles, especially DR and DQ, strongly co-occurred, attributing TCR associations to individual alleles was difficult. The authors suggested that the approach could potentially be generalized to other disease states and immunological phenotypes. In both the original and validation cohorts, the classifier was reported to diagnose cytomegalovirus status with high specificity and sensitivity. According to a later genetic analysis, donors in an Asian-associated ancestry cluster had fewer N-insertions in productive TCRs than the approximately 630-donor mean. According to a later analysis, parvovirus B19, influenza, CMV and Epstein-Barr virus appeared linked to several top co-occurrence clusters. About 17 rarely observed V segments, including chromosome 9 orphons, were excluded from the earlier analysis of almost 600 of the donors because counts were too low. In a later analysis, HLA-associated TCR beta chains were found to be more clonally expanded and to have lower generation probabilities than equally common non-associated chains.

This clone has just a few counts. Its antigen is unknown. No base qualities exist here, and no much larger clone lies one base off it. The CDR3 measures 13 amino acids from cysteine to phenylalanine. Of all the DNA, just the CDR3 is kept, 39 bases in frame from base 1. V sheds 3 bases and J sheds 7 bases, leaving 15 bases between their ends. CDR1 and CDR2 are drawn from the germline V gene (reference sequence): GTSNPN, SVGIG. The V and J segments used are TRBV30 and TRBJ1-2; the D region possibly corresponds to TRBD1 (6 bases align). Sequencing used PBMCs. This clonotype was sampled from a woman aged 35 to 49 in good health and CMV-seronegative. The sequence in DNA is TGTGCCTGGAGCCGGGATCGGACAGTTGGCTACACCTTC. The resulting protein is CAWSRDRTVGYTF.